The 10 T cell receptor beta chains in this list originate from one sample, sequenced in a study of blood T cells in healthy people across ages. Primers used in a second PCR of roughly 6 to 11 cycles were a sample-barcoded 5' primer and a J-beta primer mix. TCRdb reanalysed the 5' RACE reads using MiXCR and keeps one entry per CDR3 protein. The data hold 500,000 to 600,000 distinct CDR3 sequences, with roughly a quarter observed a single time. Sample: blood. The receptors stem from a woman between 70 and 85 years old in good health.

Only a few counts were recorded for this clonotype. The chain links TRBV6-2 or TRBV6-3 to TRBJ2-7; TRBD1 aligns across 8 bases. Trimming removed 7 bases from V and 5 bases from J; junction bases left unmatched: 10. From germline, CDR1 is MNHEY and CDR2 SVGEGT. The CDR3 length is 14 residues. CDR3 residues: CASTKRDRHHEQYF. In nucleotides, the CDR3 is TGTGCCAGCACAAAAAGGGACAGGCACCACGAGCAGTACTTC.

A remark on this clonotype: A read error may produce the germline difference seen at one junction end. This sequence joins TRBV7-7 and TRBJ2-2; perhaps TRBD1 as D (6 bases). Germline CDR1 and CDR2: SSHAT and FNYEAQ (reference sequence). The CDR3 has 14 residues. In nucleotides, the CDR3 is TGTGCTAGCAGGTCAAACCAGGGGTCCGGGGAGCTGTTTTTT. Amino acids: CASRSNQGSGELFF. Full variable domain (outside the CDR3, taken from reference TRBV7-7 and TRBJ2-2): GAGVSQSPRYKVTKRGQDVTLRCDPISSHATLYWYQQALGQGPEFLTYFNYEAQPDKSGLPSDRFSAERPEGSISTLTIQRTEQRDSAMYRCASRSNQGSGELFFGEGSRLTVL.

This clonotype was found a few times. The chain uses TRBV6-2 or TRBV6-3 and TRBJ2-2; perhaps TRBD1 as D (5 bases). The CDR3 covers 15 residues. The germline V gene encodes CDR1 MNHEY and CDR2 SVGEGT. The V end lost 6 bases, the J end lost 5 bases, and 16 bases lay between the germline ends. CDR3 sequence reads: CASRAGSSGTGELFF. In nucleotides, the CDR3 is TGTGCCAGCAGGGCAGGTTCTTCAGGGACCGGGGAGCTGTTTTTT.

This rearrangement joins TRBV6-6 to TRBJ1-2, with D possibly TRBD1 on 6 matching bases. The CDR3 has 14 residues. Germline values: CDR1 MNHNY, CDR2 SVGAGI (reference sequence). V was pared by 6 bases and J by 2 bases, with 13 bases between. CDR3 DNA sequence: TGTGCCAGCAGCATAGGGGGGGCAAACTATGGCTACACCTTC. Translation: CASSIGGANYGYTF.

This clonotype was seen only a few times. V and J are TRBV7-2 and TRBJ1-3; tentative D call: TRBD1 (5 bases). Trimming pared 5 bases from V and 4 bases from J, leaving 12 bases between. Germline-derived CDR1 and CDR2 are SGHTA and FQGNSA. The CDR3 is made up of 14 amino acids. The CDR3 sequence is CASSPDGGGNTIYF. The CDR3 DNA sequence: TGTGCCAGCAGCCCCGATGGGGGGGGAAACACCATATATTTT. The whole variable domain, remainder taken from reference TRBV7-2 and TRBJ1-3, is GAGVSQSPSNKVTEKGKDVELRCDPISGHTALYWYRQSLGQGLEFLIYFQGNSAPDKSGLPSDRFSAERTGGSVSTLTIQRTQQEDSAVYLCASSPDGGGNTIYFGEGSWLTVV.

This chain connects TRBV6-1 to TRBJ2-5; D not certain. Germline V CDR1 and CDR2: MNHNS, SASEGT. CDR3 size: 13 residues. V was pared by 6 bases and J by 0 bases, with 8 bases between. CDR3 nucleotide sequence: TGTGCCAGCAGGTTGGCCTACCAAGAGACCCAGTACTTC. This encodes CASRLAYQETQYF.

V gene TRBV4-2 combines with J gene TRBJ2-5, with D hard to call. Judging by the DNA end, TRBJ2-7 fits better; the J call may be wrong. The CDR3 covers 14 residues. Germline assignment: CDR1 LGHNA and CDR2 YNFKEQ. CDR3 DNA: TGTGCCAGCAGCCAAGATCAGGCCTACTACGAGCAGTACTTC. Amino acid sequence: CASSQDQAYYEQYF.

The chain has TRBV4-3 and TRBJ1-4; a weak D match, TRBD1 (5 bases). The CDR3 has 14 residues. Germline V CDR1 and CDR2: LGHNA, YSLEER. Trimming took 1 base from V and 8 from J, leaving 11 bases between them. The CDR3 sequence: CASSQADKVEKLFF. The CDR3 bases are TGCGCCAGCAGCCAAGCGGACAAAGTGGAAAAACTGTTTTTT.

This clonotype was picked up a small number of times. The rearrangement joins TRBV5-1 to TRBJ1-1, with 9 bases that match TRBD1. Germline loops: CDR1 SGHRS, CDR2 YFSETQ. Losses at the gene ends were 0 bases for V and 4 bases for J; bases not matched to a gene: 10. The CDR3 consists of 17 residues. This chain's CDR3 is CASSLDAQGAVGTEAFF. The CDR3 bases are TGCGCCAGCAGCTTGGACGCACAGGGGGCCGTTGGCACTGAAGCTTTCTTT.

This clonotype turned up a few times. The chain is built from TRBV29-1 and TRBJ2-5, with a possible D match to TRBD2 (5 bases). Trimming stripped 2 bases from V and 5 bases from J, with 9 bases between. The CDR3 runs 12 residues. Germline CDR1 is SQVTM and CDR2 is ANQGSEA. The CDR3 protein is CSVEYGVETQYF. In nucleotides, the CDR3 is TGCAGCGTTGAATACGGGGTGGAGACCCAGTACTTC.